This T cell receptor beta chain was profiled in a study of T cell repertoires in cytomegalovirus infection. For the study at large: It can be stated that public TCR beta signatures indicated CMV infection as well as a matching HLA type.

This clonotype was counted ten times or more. Its specificity is unknown. TCRdb independently ran MiXCR on the reads; one entry per CDR3 protein. The data hold 480,000 or so distinct CDR3 sequences, with roughly 10% observed a single time. Study-wide points: Carriers of CMV and the relevant HLA type were discriminated by public TCR beta frequency. Dominating the ex vivo response were TCR beta clonotypes that were CMV-specific and HLA-C-restricted.

The CDR3 is 18 residues long. Per the germline V gene, CDR1 is SGHTA and CDR2 is FQGNSA. V was clipped by 2 bases and J by 5 bases; unmatched bases: 12. The sequenced sample consisted of PBMCs. The clonotype originates from a human donor in good health (CMV status not recorded). Some clones in this sample may be carry-over from other donors' samples. The chain employs TRBV7-2 and TRBJ2-1; 10 bases are a match to TRBD2. The CDR3 sequence is CASSLYSGTLAGDNEQFF. The DNA of the CDR3 is TGTGCCAGCAGCTTATATTCGGGCACCCTAGCGGGGGACAATGAGCAGTTCTTC. The whole variable domain, filled in from reference TRBV7-2 and TRBJ2-1, reads GAGVSQSPSNKVTEKGKDVELRCDPISGHTALYWYRQSLGQGLEFLIYFQGNSAPDKSGLPSDRFSAERTGGSVSTLTIQRTQQEDSAVYLCASSLYSGTLAGDNEQFFGPGTRLTVL.